The present TCR beta chain was sequenced within a study of beta chain features in type 1 diabetes. The authors sorted CD4+ naive, central memory, regulatory and stem cell-like memory cells via CD45RO/CCR7/CD25/CD127/CD95/CD27. The V end lost 6 bases, the J end lost 2 bases, and 4 bases lay between the germline ends. Germline loops: CDR1 MNHNS, CDR2 SASEGT. The CDR3 loop spans 11 amino acids. This clone has just a few counts. Its antigen is undetermined. As every portion of the isolated RNA was reverse transcribed, the sequencing read expressed TCRB transcripts. Profiled with immunoSEQ multiplex PCR; TCRdb holds only in-frame clones, not every one. The profile covers about 260,000 clones, with roughly 22% appearing a single time and around 0.029% taken by the ten largest. Study outcomes and limitations: Shorter TCRB CDR3s, moderately but significantly so, marked every one of the four CD4+ subsets in Type 1 diabetes patients. The VDJ junctions of type 1 diabetes patients carried fewer insertions and more deletions.

The sequence was obtained from a woman aged 40 to 50 with type 1 diabetes. Sequenced sample: naive CD4+ T cells from blood. The chain is built from TRBV6-1 and TRBJ2-5; D unclear. In DNA, the CDR3 is TGTGCCAGCAGCCCTCAAGAGACCCAGTACTTC. Translated, it gives CASSPQETQYF.